This T cell receptor beta chain was identified during a study of T-cell memory formation after mild COVID-19 (dated by TCRdb to the early 2020s). General notes on the study: TCR sequence clusters from the two donors were largely donor specific. Two young, previously healthy adult volunteers, one female and one male, were included in the cohort. In a couple of donors, T-cell clones that expanded and contracted after mild COVID-19 were followed by sequencing TCRalpha and TCRbeta repertoires longitudinally. General conclusions and limits of the study: Only a couple of mild cases were covered in the study, and larger cohorts including severe cases with pre-infection samples were considered necessary. Some responding clones were detected in pre-infection memory, which suggested that pre-existing cross-reactive memory T cells had joined the SARS-CoV-2 response. From day 15 to 85, contracting clones showed balanced CD4/CD8 phenotypes, whereas a second wave of clones that expanded from day 15 to 37 leaned towards CD4+. Whether the second-wave clones peaking on day 37 were SARS-CoV-2 specific was not confirmed. Contracting CD4+ clones were found mainly in CM and EM memory subsets, while CD8+ clones were enriched in EMRA.

PBMCs were isolated by Ficoll-Paque density gradient centrifugation. CDR1 and CDR2, per the germline V gene, are MNHEY and SVGEGT. V and J are trimmed by 0 bases and 4 bases, and the gene matches miss 2 bases of the junction. The CDR3 measures 15 amino acids from cysteine to phenylalanine. Only the CDR3 part of the read is kept: 45 bases, read in frame from the first base. Sequencing relied on an Illumina NovaSeq 6000. TCRalpha and TCRbeta cDNA libraries were built by 5'RACE with constant-segment primers, adding sample barcodes and unique molecular identifiers. Trizol reagent was used to extract RNA from every sample. Libraries were amplified in two PCR steps, with a second sample barcode and Illumina TruSeq adapters added in the second step. Libraries were sequenced on an Illumina NovaSeq with 2 x 150 bp paired-end reads. Per the original workflow: The reads were demultiplexed and collapsed into UMI-guided consensus sequences using migec v1.2.7. Using mixcr v2.1.11, the UMI consensuses were aligned to TRA and TRB V and J templates and assembled into clonotypes. A clonotype was counted as expanded or contracted only if both edgeR and NoisET called the change significant, with noise models trained on biological replicates. edgeR calls used a false discovery rate-adjusted p below 0.01 and a log2 fold-change threshold of 1. As an exploratory analysis of dynamics, PCA with hierarchical clustering was applied to max-normalized trajectories of the 1000 most abundant clonotypes. Separately sequenced CD4+ and CD8+ repertoires were used to assign a CD4 or CD8 phenotype to each responding clone. TCRdb passed the public sequencing reads through fastp at Q25 and MiXCR, retaining productive beta sequences. Duplicate CDR3 protein sequences are folded into a single record with the most common DNA and genes. These V and J calls derive from TCRdb rather than the authors' analysis. The sample table contains roughly 200,000 distinct CDR3 sequences; only one count was recorded for 20% to 25% of them. Roughly 24% of the sample is taken by the ten largest.

With respect to this clonotype: Its antigen has not been determined. No quality values exist for individual bases; no much larger clone is one base distant.

The TCR comes from an adult woman who had mild COVID-19 (a few samples of this study predate the infection). The sample titles of this study are shuffled in the database, so cell type and time point are left out; the donor was told from shared clones. The rearrangement combines TRBV6-2 or TRBV6-3 with TRBJ2-5; 10 middle bases align to TRBD2. Sample: PBMCs or a T cell subset sorted from them (not recorded which). The CDR3 in this case is CASSYSLAGRETQYF. The DNA reads TGTGCCAGCAGTTACTCACTAGCGGGACGAGAGACCCAGTACTTC.